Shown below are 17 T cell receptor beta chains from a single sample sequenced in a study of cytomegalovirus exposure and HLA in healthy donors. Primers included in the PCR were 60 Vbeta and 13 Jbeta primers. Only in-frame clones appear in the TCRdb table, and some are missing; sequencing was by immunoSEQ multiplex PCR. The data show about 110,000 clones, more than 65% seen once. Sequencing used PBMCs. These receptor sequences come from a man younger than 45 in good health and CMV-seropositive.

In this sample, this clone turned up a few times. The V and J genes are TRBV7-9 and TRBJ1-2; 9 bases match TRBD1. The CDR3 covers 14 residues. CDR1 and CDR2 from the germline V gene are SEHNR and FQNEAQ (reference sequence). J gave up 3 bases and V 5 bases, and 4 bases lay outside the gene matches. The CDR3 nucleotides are TGTGCCAGCAGCAGCCGACAGGGGGACTATGGCTACACCTTC. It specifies CASSSRQGDYGYTF.

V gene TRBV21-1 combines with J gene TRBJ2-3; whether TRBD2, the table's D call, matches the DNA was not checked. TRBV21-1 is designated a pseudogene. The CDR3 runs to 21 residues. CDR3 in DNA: TGTGCCAGCAGCAAAGAATCCAACCTAGCGGGGGGGCCCCCCAGCACAGATACGCAGTATTTT. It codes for CASSKESNLAGGPPSTDTQYF.

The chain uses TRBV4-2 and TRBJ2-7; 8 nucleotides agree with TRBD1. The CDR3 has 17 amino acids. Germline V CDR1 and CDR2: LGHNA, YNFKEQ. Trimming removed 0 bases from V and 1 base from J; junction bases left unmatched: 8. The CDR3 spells CASSQDGQGAGSYEQYF. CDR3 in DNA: TGTGCCAGCAGCCAAGATGGTCAGGGGGCAGGGTCCTACGAGCAGTACTTC.

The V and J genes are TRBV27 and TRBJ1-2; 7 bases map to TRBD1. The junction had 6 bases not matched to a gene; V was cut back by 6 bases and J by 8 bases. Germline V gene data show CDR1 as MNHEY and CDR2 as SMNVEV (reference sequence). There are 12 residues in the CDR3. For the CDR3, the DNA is TGTGCCAGCAGGACAGGGACACAAGGCTACACCTTC. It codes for CASRTGTQGYTF.

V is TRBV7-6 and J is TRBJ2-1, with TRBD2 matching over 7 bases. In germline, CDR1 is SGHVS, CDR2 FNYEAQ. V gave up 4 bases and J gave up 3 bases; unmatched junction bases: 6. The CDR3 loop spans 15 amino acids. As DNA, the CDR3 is TGTGCCAGCAGCTCCGGGGAGGGCCGCTACAATGAGCAGTTCTTC. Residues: CASSSGEGRYNEQFF.

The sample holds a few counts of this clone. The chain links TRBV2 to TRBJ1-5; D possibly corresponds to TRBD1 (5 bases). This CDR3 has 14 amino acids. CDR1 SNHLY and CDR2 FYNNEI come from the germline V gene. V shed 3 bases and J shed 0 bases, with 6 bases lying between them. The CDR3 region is CASSEDTSNQPQHF. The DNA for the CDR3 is TGTGCCAGCAGTGAGGACACTAGCAATCAGCCCCAGCATTTT.

The CDR3, as DNA: TGTGCCACCAGAGCTAGCGGGGGCCCCCAAGAGACCCAGTACTTC. Its protein is CATRASGGPQETQYF. The rearrangement links TRBV15 to TRBJ2-5, with 10 bases that match TRBD2. Germline assignment: CDR1 LNHNV and CDR2 YYDKDF (reference sequence). Trimming at V came to 6 bases and at J to 1 base, leaving 5 bases not matched to a gene. The CDR3 extends over 15 amino acids.

The CDR3 DNA is TGTGCCAGTAGTATAGGGGACAGGCCGGGAAATCAGCCCCAGCATTTT. Translating it yields CASSIGDRPGNQPQHF. The chain couples TRBV19 to TRBJ1-5; 8 bases match TRBD1. Looked up from germline, CDR1 is LNHDA and CDR2 is SQIVND (reference sequence). This CDR3 comprises 16 residues. V shed 1 base, J shed 4 bases, and the junction held 6 bases outside the gene matches. Filled out from reference TRBV19 and TRBJ1-5, the complete variable domain reads DGGITQSPKYLFRKEGQNVTLSCEQNLNHDAMYWYRQDPGQGLRLIYYSQIVNDFQKGDIAEGYSVSREKKESFPLTVTSAQKNPTAFYLCASSIGDRPGNQPQHFGDGTRLSIL.

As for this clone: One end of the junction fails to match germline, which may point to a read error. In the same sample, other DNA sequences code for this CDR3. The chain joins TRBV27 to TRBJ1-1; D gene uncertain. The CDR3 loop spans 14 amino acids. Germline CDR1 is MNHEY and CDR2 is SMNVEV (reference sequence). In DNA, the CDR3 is TGCGCCAGCAGTTTTAAGGAGATGGGCACTGAAGCTTTCTTT. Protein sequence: CASSFKEMGTEAFF.

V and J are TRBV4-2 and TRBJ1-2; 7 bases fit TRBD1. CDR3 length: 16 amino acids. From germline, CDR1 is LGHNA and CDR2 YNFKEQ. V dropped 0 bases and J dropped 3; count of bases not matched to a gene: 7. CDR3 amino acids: CASSQDQGRGDYGYTF. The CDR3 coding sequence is TGTGCCAGCAGCCAAGATCAGGGCAGGGGGGACTATGGCTACACCTTC.

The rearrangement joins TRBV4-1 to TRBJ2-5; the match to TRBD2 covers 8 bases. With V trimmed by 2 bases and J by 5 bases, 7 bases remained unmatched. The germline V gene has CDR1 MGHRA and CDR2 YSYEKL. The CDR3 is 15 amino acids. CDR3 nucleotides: TGCGCCAGCAGCCAATCTCGGGGGGGAGGCGAGACCCAGTACTTC. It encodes CASSQSRGGGETQYF.

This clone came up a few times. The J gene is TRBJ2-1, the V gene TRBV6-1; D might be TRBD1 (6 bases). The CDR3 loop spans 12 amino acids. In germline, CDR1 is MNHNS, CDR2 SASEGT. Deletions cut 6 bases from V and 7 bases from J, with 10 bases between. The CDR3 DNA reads TGTGCCAGCAGGGGGGACACGAATGAGCAGTTCTTC. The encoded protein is CASRGDTNEQFF.

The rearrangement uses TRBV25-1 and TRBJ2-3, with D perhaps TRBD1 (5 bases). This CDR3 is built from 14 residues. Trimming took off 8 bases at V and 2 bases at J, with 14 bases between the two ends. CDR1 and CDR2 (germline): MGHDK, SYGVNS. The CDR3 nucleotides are TGTGCCAGCGGGGCCGAGGATTACACAGATACGCAGTATTTT. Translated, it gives CASGAEDYTDTQYF.

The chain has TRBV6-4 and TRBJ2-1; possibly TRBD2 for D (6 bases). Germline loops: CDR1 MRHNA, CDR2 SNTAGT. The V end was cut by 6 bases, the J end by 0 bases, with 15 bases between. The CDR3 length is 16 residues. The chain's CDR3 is CASSQVGGSSYNEQFF. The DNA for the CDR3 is TGTGCCAGCAGCCAAGTCGGGGGTAGCTCCTACAATGAGCAGTTCTTC.

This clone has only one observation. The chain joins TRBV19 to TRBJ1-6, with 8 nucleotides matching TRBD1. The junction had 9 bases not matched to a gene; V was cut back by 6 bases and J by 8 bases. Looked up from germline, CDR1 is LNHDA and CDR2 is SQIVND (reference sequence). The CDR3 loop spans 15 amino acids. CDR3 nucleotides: TGTGCCAGTAGAAACAGGACAGGGTGGGATTCACCCCTCCACTTT. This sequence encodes CASRNRTGWDSPLHF.

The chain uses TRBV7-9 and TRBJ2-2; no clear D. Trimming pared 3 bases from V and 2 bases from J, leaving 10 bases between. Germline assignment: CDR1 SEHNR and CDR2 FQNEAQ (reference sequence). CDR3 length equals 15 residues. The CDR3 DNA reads TGTGCCAGCAGCTTGAGCTCCGAAAACACCGGGGAGCTGTTTTTT. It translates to CASSLSSENTGELFF. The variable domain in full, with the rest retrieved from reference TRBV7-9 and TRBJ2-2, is DTGVSQNPRHKITKRGQNVTFRCDPISEHNRLYWYRQTLGQGPEFLTYFQNEAQLEKSRLLSDRFSAERPKGSFSTLEIQRTEQGDSAMYLCASSLSSENTGELFFGEGSRLTVL.

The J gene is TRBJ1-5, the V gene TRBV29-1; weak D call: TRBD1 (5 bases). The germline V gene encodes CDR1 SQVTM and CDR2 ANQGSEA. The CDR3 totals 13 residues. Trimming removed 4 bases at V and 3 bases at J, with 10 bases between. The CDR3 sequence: CSVGTQVNQPQHF. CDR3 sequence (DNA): TGCAGCGTTGGCACACAGGTCAATCAGCCCCAGCATTTT.